This T cell receptor beta chain was found in a study of blood T cell repertoires in COVID-19. About the study: T cells, B-cell-depleted T cells, or PBMCs provided the cDNA or gDNA that served as material.

Source study methods: Cell counts per sample came from amplifying reference gene primers. Assay used: immunoSEQ multiplex PCR; TCRdb lists only in-frame clones, some missing. V and J calls plus clone size are reproduced from that table; the DNA served to infer D and trimming. The sample shows tens of thousands of clones, over 75% of them seen only once. The sequence came from a human donor in a cohort sampled during active COVID-19. The donor label of this sample is uncertain. Sample: peripheral blood.

DNA for the CDR3: TGTGCCAGCTCACCAAATAATAGGCCGACTTATGGCTACACCTTC. Protein product: CASSPNNRPTYGYTF. The chain joins TRBV18 to TRBJ1-2; D is undetermined. The CDR3 has 15 amino acids. The ends were cut back, 2 bases at V and 5 bases at J, with 15 bases in the middle. Germline V lookup: CDR1 KGHSH, CDR2 LQKENI.